The clone carrying this TCR beta chain showed up just a few times. Its target is unknown. This sample was taken from a study of CD8 T cells in ankylosing spondylitis. Study outcomes and limitations: A TCR beta motif made of about eight highly homologous variants seemed typical of ankylosing spondylitis blood. Reactive arthritis synovial fluid and blood previously showed some of these motif variants. Disease-associated clones were CD8+ and fairly uncommon in peripheral blood.

Quantitative barcoded 5'-RACE was used to prepare TCR beta libraries. TCRdb recomputed calls from the 5' RACE reads with MiXCR, one row per CDR3 protein. The table records 200,000 to 250,000 distinct CDR3 sequences, over 9.5% of them present only once. The CDR3 spans 17 residues. The germline V and J ends were trimmed by 3 bases and 0 bases, with 15 bases remaining between them. Germline V lookup: CDR1 DFQATT, CDR2 SNEGSKA (reference sequence). This receptor was taken from a male donor with ankylosing spondylitis or in good health (not recorded which). The material sequenced was blood, either unsorted or a sorted T cell fraction (not recorded which). The rearrangement joins TRBV20-1 to TRBJ2-6; possibly TRBD1 for D (5 bases). CDR3 region: CSASNWQGHSGANVLTF. Here the CDR3 DNA reads TGCAGTGCTAGCAATTGGCAGGGCCACTCTGGGGCCAACGTCCTGACTTTC.